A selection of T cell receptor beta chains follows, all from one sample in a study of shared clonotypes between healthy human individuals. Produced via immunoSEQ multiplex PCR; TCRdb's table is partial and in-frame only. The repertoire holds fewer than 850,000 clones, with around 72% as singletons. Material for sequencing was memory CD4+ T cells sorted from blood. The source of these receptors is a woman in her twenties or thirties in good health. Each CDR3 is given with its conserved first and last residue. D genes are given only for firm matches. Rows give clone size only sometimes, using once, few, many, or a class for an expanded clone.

CDR3: CASLEDASGPGELFF
DNA: TGTGCCAGCTTGGAGGACGCATCCGGACCCGGGGAGCTGTTTTTT
D: -
J: TRBJ2-2
length: 15
size: many
V: TRBV6-4

CDR3: CASSQAREWNTEAFF
DNA: TGTGCCAGCAGCCAAGCTAGGGAATGGAACACTGAAGCTTTCTTT
D: -
J: TRBJ1-1
length: 15
size: many
V: TRBV14

CDR3: CASSGTANEKLFF
DNA: TGTGCCAGCAGTGGTACCGCGAATGAAAAACTGTTTTTT
D: -
J: TRBJ1-4
length: 13
size: few
V: TRBV6-1

CDR3: CASSQVADRQPQHF
DNA: TGCGCCAGCAGCCAAGTAGCGGACAGACAGCCCCAGCATTTT
D: -
J: TRBJ1-5
length: 14
size: -
V: TRBV7-3

CDR3: CASSQPKREVKNIQYF
DNA: TGCGCCAGCAGCCAACCTAAGCGGGAGGTGAAAAACATTCAGTACTTC
D: TRBD2
J: TRBJ2-4
length: 16
size: -
V: TRBV4-1

CDR3: CASSGGPSDQPQHF
DNA: TGTGCCAGCAGTGGGGGACCCTCGGATCAGCCCCAGCATTTT
D: -
J: TRBJ1-5
length: 14
size: few
V: TRBV6-5

CDR3: CASSGAGSGNTIYF
DNA: TGTGCCAGCAGCGGGGCCGGGTCTGGAAACACCATATATTTT
D: -
J: TRBJ1-3
length: 14
size: -
V: TRBV2

CDR3: CASHTSAGRYEQYF
DNA: TGTGCCAGCCATACTTCGGCGGGGCGATACGAGCAGTACTTC
D: -
J: TRBJ2-7
length: 14
size: -
V: TRBV28

CDR3: CASSSASGTYEQYF
DNA: TGTGCCAGCAGTTCGGCTAGCGGGACGTACGAGCAGTACTTC
D: TRBD2
J: TRBJ2-7
length: 14
size: once
V: TRBV28

CDR3: CASSQVVRGSDTGELFF
DNA: TGTGCCAGCAGCCAAGTAGTACGCGGGAGTGACACCGGGGAGCTGTTTTTT
D: TRBD2
J: TRBJ2-2
length: 17
size: -
V: TRBV4-2

CDR3: CASSPRGNDEQYF
DNA: TGTGCCAGCTCACCACGCGGGAATGACGAGCAGTACTTC
D: -
J: TRBJ2-7
length: 13
size: -
V: TRBV18

CDR3: CASSLVSGAGELFF
DNA: TGTGCCAGCAGCTTAGTTTCAGGGGCCGGGGAGCTGTTTTTT
D: -
J: TRBJ2-2
length: 14
size: -
V: TRBV7-6

CDR3: CASSQSAQGNGYTF
DNA: TGTGCCAGCAGCCAATCGGCGCAGGGCAATGGCTACACCTTC
D: -
J: TRBJ1-2
length: 14
size: few
V: TRBV16

CDR3: CASSPRFSGRIVLGEQFF
DNA: TGTGCCAGCTCACCGAGGTTTAGCGGGAGGATAGTATTAGGTGAGCAGTTCTTC
D: TRBD2
J: TRBJ2-1
length: 18
size: -
V: TRBV18

CDR3: CASSDLEGKGRYNEQFF
DNA: TGTGCCAGCAGTGACCTGGAAGGGAAGGGGAGATACAATGAGCAGTTCTTC
D: -
J: TRBJ2-1
length: 17
size: many
V: TRBV25-1

CDR3: CASSVGTGNTEAFF
DNA: TGTGCCAGCAGCGTAGGTACAGGGAACACTGAAGCTTTCTTT
D: -
J: TRBJ1-1
length: 14
size: -
V: TRBV9

CDR3: CASSLNEGSYEQYF
DNA: TGTGCCAGCAGCTTGAATGAGGGTTCCTACGAGCAGTACTTC
D: -
J: TRBJ2-7
length: 14
size: -
V: TRBV5-4

CDR3: CASSLGGNLAKNIQYF
DNA: TGTGCCAGCAGTTTAGGTGGAAATTTAGCCAAAAACATTCAGTACTTC
D: -
J: TRBJ2-4
length: 16
size: once
V: TRBV28

CDR3: CASSPGGWGQTDTQYF
DNA: TGTGCCAGCAGCCCGGGAGGTTGGGGGCAAACAGATACGCAGTATTTT
D: -
J: TRBJ2-3
length: 16
size: once
V: TRBV7-2

CDR3: CASSGQGRGYEQYF
DNA: TGTGCCAGCAGTGGGCAGGGCCGTGGCTACGAGCAGTACTTC
D: -
J: TRBJ2-7
length: 14
size: once
V: TRBV25-1

CDR3: CASVRGSEAFF
DNA: TGTGCCAGCGTAAGGGGGAGTGAAGCTTTCTTT
D: -
J: TRBJ1-1
length: 11
size: -
V: TRBV2

CDR3: CASKPLGPNYGYTF
DNA: TGCGCCAGCAAGCCCCTGGGGCCAAACTATGGCTACACCTTC
D: -
J: TRBJ1-2
length: 14
size: -
V: TRBV5-1

CDR3: CASSPGQGSTGELFF
DNA: TGTGCCAGCAGCCCCGGACAGGGAAGCACCGGGGAGCTGTTTTTT
D: TRBD1
J: TRBJ2-2
length: 15
size: -
V: TRBV7-3

CDR3: CASSLGIGSGTGELFF
DNA: TGTGCCAGCAGTTTAGGGATCGGGTCGGGAACCGGGGAGCTGTTTTTT
D: -
J: TRBJ2-2
length: 16
size: few
V: TRBV28

CDR3: CASSPRDNTDTQYF
DNA: TGTGCCAGCAGCCCGCGGGACAACACAGATACGCAGTATTTT
D: -
J: TRBJ2-3
length: 14
size: -
V: TRBV11-3

CDR3: CASQGAVSGANVLTF
DNA: TGTGCCAGTCAAGGAGCGGTATCTGGGGCCAACGTCCTGACTTTC
D: -
J: TRBJ2-6
length: 15
size: -
V: TRBV9

CDR3: CASSMAGDNQPQHF
DNA: TGTGCCAGTAGTATGGCGGGAGACAATCAGCCCCAGCATTTT
D: -
J: TRBJ1-5
length: 14
size: -
V: TRBV19